The rows below give T cell receptor beta chains drawn from one sample of a study of blood T cell repertoires in COVID-19. Only in-frame clones appear in the TCRdb table, and some are missing; sequencing was by immunoSEQ multiplex PCR. Of under 400,000 clones listed, 90% are singletons. Sequenced sample: peripheral blood. The receptors shown here come from a man younger than 35 with active or convalescent COVID-19. Each CDR3 is given with its conserved first and last residue. D genes are given only for firm matches. A row's size may be missing; if present it is once, few, many or a size class.

>TRBJ1-1|TRBD1|.|TRBV7-9|16
TGTGCCAGCAGCCACAATGTCGGGACAGGGCAAACTGAAGCTTTCTTT
CASSHNVGTGQTEAFF
>TRBJ2-1|TRBD2|.|TRBV10-3|14
TGTGCCATCAGTGAGGGACTAGCGGGAGATGAGCAGTTCTTC
CAISEGLAGDEQFF
>TRBJ2-1|TRBD2|.|TRBV24-1|15
TGTGCCACCTCTCGCGGGGGGAGCTCCTACAATGAGCAGTTCTTC
CATSRGGSSYNEQFF
>TRBJ2-7|.|.|TRBV29-1|12
TGCAGCGGAAGGGACTCAGTCTACGAGCAGTACTTC
CSGRDSVYEQYF
>TRBJ1-2|.|few|TRBV27|15
TGTGCCAGCAGTTCCCTGGGGTCGGGGGGCGGAGGCTACACCTTC
CASSSLGSGGGGYTF
>TRBJ1-2|TRBD1|.|TRBV11-1|14
TGTGCCAGCAGCACGACCGGGACAGGGTATGGCTACACCTTC
CASSTTGTGYGYTF
>TRBJ1-5|TRBD1|.|TRBV27|18
TGTGCCAGCAGTTTATCGGGACAGGGGCCTTATAGCAATCAGCCCCAGCATTTT
CASSLSGQGPYSNQPQHF
>TRBJ1-2|.|.|TRBV7-9|16
TGTGCCAGCAGCCCAGGATCCTACTTAGCTAACTATGGCTACACCTTC
CASSPGSYLANYGYTF
>TRBJ2-7|TRBD2|.|TRBV24-1|12
TGTGCCACCGAGACTAGCGGCGGGGAGCAGTACTTC
CATETSGGEQYF
>TRBJ1-6|TRBD1|few|TRBV19|15
TGTGCCAGTAGTACAAAACAGGGGTGGAATTCACCCCTCCACTTT
CASSTKQGWNSPLHF
>TRBJ2-5|TRBD1|.|TRBV6-2/TRBV6-3|15
TGTGCCAGCAGTGGGACAGGGAGCCACCAAGAGACCCAGTACTTC
CASSGTGSHQETQYF
>TRBJ2-7|TRBD1|.|TRBV27|15
TGTGCCAGCAGTAGGACCGGGACAGGGGGCTACGAGCAGTACTTC
CASSRTGTGGYEQYF
>TRBJ1-5|TRBD1|.|TRBV19|17
TGTGCCAGTAGGAAAGACAGGGAATGGAGAATCGATCAGCCCCAGCATTTT
CASRKDREWRIDQPQHF
>TRBJ2-5|.|.|TRBV20-1|10
TGCAGTCCAGCCGGGGAGACCCAGTACTTC
CSPAGETQYF
>TRBJ2-7|TRBD1|once|TRBV5-6|16
TGTGCCAGCAGCTCACCCGGGACAGGGGGCTCTTACGAGCAGTACTTC
CASSSPGTGGSYEQYF
>TRBJ1-1|TRBD1|.|TRBV9|15
TGTGCCAGCAGCTCGCGACAGGGGGCGATCACTGAAGCTTTCTTT
CASSSRQGAITEAFF
>TRBJ1-3|.|.|TRBV14|15
TGTGCCAGCAGCCAAGCCCGAGGAAAAGGAAACACCATATATTTT
CASSQARGKGNTIYF
>TRBJ1-2|TRBD1|.|TRBV15|17
TGTGCCACCAGCAGAGAACCAACCGGACAGGGGGACTATGGCTACACCTTC
CATSREPTGQGDYGYTF
>TRBJ1-3|.|.|TRBV9|15
TGTGCCAGCAGCCCCCGGGGGGTGGACGGAAACACCATATATTTT
CASSPRGVDGNTIYF
>TRBJ1-1|.|.|TRBV7-2|13
TGTGCCAGCAGCACCAGGATGAACACTGAAGCTTTCTTT
CASSTRMNTEAFF
>TRBJ1-2|.|.|TRBV18|12
TGTGCCAGCTCACCGGGGGGGTATGGCTACACCTTC
CASSPGGYGYTF
>TRBJ2-1|.|.|TRBV7-3|15
TGTGCCAGCAGTTTACAGTACCTCTCAGGGAATGAGCAGTTCTTC
CASSLQYLSGNEQFF